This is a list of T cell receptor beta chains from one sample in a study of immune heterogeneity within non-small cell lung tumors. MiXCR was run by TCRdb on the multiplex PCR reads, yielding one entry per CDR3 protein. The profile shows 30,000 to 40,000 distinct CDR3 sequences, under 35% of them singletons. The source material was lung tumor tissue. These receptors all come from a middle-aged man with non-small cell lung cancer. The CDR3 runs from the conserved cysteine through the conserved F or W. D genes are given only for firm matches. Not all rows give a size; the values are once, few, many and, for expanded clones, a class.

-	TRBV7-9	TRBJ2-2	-	TGTGCCAGCAGCTGCTGGGGGAGTGGCACCGGGGAGCTGTTTTTT	CASSCWGSGTGELFF
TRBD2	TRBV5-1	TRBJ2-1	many	TGCGCCAGCACCGGGGGGACTGGCTACAATGAGCAGTTCTTC	CASTGGTGYNEQFF
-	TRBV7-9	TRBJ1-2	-	TGTGCCAGCAGCTTTACCCCCACAGGGACTAACTATGGCTACACCTTC	CASSFTPTGTNYGYTF
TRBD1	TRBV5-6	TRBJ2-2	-	TGTGCCAGCAGCTTGCCAATTCGTGGACAGGGGGGCACCGGGGAGCTGTTTTTT	CASSLPIRGQGGTGELFF
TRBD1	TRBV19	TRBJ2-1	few	TGTGCCAGTAGGGGGGGGACAGGGGGTCAAGATGAGCAGTTCTTC	CASRGGTGGQDEQFF
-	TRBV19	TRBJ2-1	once	TGTGCCAGTAGTAGCTACAAGGTCCCGGCATACAATGAGAAGTTCTTC	CASSSYKVPAYNEKFF
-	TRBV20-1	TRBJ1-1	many	TGCAGTGCTAGAGGGCTAACTGAGAACACTGAAGCTTTCTTT	CSARGLTENTEAFF
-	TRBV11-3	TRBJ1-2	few	TGTGCCAGCAGCTTAGGCTTTGAGGGCTACACCTTC	CASSLGFEGYTF
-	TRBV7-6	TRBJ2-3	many	TGTGCCAGCAGCTTAGGGAGGGGAGTGGATACGCAGTATTTT	CASSLGRGVDTQYF
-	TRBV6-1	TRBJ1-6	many	TGTGCCAGCAGACAGGGAATGGGTTCACCCCTCCACTTT	CASRQGMGSPLHF
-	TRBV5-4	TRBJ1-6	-	TGTGCCAGCAGCTCCCCGGAGGACGCGTATAATTCACCCCTCCACTTT	CASSSPEDAYNSPLHF
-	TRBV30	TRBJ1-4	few	TGTGCCTGGACCGGTCCGAGGGACAAATCCGAAAAACTGTTTTTT	CAWTGPRDKSEKLFF
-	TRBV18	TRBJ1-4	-	TGTGCCAGCTCACCAGGAGAGGAAAAACTGTTTTTT	CASSPGEEKLFF
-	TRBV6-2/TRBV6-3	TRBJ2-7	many	TGTGCCAGCAGTTACCGGGGGGACAGGCGCGAGCAGTACTTC	CASSYRGDRREQYF
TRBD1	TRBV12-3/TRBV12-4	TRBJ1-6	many	TGTGCCAGCAGCAGATCCGGGACAGCTAATTCACCCCTCCACTTT	CASSRSGTANSPLHF
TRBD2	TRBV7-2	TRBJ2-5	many	TGTGCCAGCTCCCCCAGGCGGCTAGCGGGAACAGAGACCCAGTACTTC	CASSPRRLAGTETQYF
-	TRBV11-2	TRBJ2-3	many	TGTGCCAGCAGCTTAGGCGATCTAGGTCCGCAGTATTTT	CASSLGDLGPQYF
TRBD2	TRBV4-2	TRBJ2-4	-	TGTGCCAGCAGCCAAGATCGTTCCCTAGCGGGAGGGGGAAACATTCAGTACTTC	CASSQDRSLAGGGNIQYF
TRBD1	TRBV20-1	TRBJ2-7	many	TGCAGTGCTAATTCAAGACAGGGCCACTCCTACGAGCAGTACTTC	CSANSRQGHSYEQYF
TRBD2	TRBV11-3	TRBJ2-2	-	TGTGCCAGCAGACCCCCGGACGGGAGGGTTAACACCGGGGAGCTGTTTTTT	CASRPPDGRVNTGELFF
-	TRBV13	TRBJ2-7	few	TGTGCCAGCAGCCGAGCGACAGGGAGGAACGAGCAGTACTTC	CASSRATGRNEQYF
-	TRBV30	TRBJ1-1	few	TGTGCCTACATCCCGGGCACTGAAGCTTTCTTT	CAYIPGTEAFF
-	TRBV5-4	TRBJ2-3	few	TGTGCCAGCAGCCGGGACTTACTCGGCACAGATACGCAGTATTTT	CASSRDLLGTDTQYF
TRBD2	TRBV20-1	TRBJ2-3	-	TGCAGTGCTTTCCTTAGCGGGAAAGGGACAGATACGCAGTATTTT	CSAFLSGKGTDTQYF
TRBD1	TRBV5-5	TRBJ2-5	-	TGTGCCAGCAGTTCCTACAGGGGGCAAGAGACCCAGTACTTC	CASSSYRGQETQYF
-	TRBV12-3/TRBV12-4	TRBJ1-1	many	TGTGCCAGCAGTCCCGGGTCACTCATGAACACTGAAGCTTTCTTT	CASSPGSLMNTEAFF